This TCR beta chain was identified in a study of blood T cell repertoires in COVID-19. Across the study: Spain, Italy and the United States supplied samples that represented acute and convalescent COVID-19.

Per the original methods: Reference gene primer amplification gave nucleated cell count estimates. Sequencing was performed with immunoSEQ multiplex PCR; in TCRdb, only in-frame clones are kept and a portion is missing. Clone size and the V and J calls come from that table; the DNA yielded D and trimming. The sample includes under 350,000 clones, roughly 80% of them seen just once. Trimming took 7 bases from V and 8 from J, leaving 12 bases between them. This CDR3 is built from 12 residues. The germline V gene encodes CDR1 MNHEY and CDR2 SVGAGI. Source material: peripheral blood. The origin of this receptor is a woman aged 50 to 60 who had recovered from COVID-19. This chain uses TRBV6-5 with TRBJ2-1, with a possible D match to TRBD2 (5 bases). CDR3 amino acids: CASTRGSDEQFF. CDR3 nucleotides: TGTGCCAGCACCCGGGGTTCCGATGAGCAGTTCTTC.